This T cell receptor beta chain was recorded in a study of immune evolution from preneoplasia to lung adenocarcinoma. Per germline, CDR1 SGDLS and CDR2 YYNGEE. The CDR3 has 16 residues. Trimming shortened V by 5 bases and J by 1 base, and 17 bases separated the two germline ends. This clone was detected a few times. Libraries were prepared by immunoSEQ multiplex PCR; TCRdb keeps only in-frame clonotypes and omits some of them. The sample holds roughly 5,000 clones; 70% to 85% are singletons and the top ten take about 6.7%. The source of this sequence is a person between 60 and 79 years old with lung adenocarcinoma. The sequencing sample was made of FFPE lung adenocarcinoma in situ tissue. V is TRBV9 and J is TRBJ2-3, with D perhaps being TRBD1 or TRBD2 (6 bases each). The CDR3 is CASSSRGRSGTDTQYF. DNA for the CDR3: TGTGCCAGCAGTTCCCGGGGGCGATCGGGCACAGATACGCAGTATTTT.